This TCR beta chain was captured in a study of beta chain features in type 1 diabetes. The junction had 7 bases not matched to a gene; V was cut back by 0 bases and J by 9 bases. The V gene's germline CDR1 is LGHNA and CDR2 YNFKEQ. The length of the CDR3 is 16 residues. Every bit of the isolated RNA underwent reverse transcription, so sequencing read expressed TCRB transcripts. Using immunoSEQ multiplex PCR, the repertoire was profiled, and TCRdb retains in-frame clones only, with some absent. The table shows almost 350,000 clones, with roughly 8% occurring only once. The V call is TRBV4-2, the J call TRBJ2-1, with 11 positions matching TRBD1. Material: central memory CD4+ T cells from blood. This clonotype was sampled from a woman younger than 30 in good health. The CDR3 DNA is TGTGCCAGCAGCCAAGAACCTTGGGACAGGGGGGCTGAGCAGTTCTTC. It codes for CASSQEPWDRGAEQFF.